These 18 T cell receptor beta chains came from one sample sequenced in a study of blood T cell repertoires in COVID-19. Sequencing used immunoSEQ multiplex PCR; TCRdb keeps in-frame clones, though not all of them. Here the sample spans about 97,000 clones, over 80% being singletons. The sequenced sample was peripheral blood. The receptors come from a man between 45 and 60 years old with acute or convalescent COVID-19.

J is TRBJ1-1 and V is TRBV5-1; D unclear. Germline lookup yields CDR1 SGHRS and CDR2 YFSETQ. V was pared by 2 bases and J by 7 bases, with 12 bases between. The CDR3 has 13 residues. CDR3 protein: CASSFHRVSEAFF. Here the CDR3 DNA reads TGCGCCAGCAGCTTCCACCGGGTGAGTGAAGCTTTCTTT.

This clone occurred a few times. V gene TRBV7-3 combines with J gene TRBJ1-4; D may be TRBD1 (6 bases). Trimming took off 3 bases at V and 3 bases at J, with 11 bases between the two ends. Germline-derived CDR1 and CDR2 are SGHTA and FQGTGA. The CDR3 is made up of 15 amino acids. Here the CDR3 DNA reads TGTGCCAGCAGCTTGGTAGGGACACCTAATGAAAAACTGTTTTTT. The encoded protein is CASSLVGTPNEKLFF.

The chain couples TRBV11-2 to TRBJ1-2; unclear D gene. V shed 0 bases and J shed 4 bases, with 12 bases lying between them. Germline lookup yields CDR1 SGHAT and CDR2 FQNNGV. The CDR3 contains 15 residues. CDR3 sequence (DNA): TGTGCCAGCAGCTTAGATCTGGCGGTTCCCTATGGCTACACCTTC. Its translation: CASSLDLAVPYGYTF.

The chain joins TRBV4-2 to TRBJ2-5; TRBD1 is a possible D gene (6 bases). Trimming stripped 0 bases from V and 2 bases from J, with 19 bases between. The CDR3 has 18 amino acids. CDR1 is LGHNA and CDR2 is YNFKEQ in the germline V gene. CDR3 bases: TGTGCCAGCAGCCAAGAGATAGGGGCAGGGGTAGGACAAGAGACCCAGTACTTC. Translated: CASSQEIGAGVGQETQYF.

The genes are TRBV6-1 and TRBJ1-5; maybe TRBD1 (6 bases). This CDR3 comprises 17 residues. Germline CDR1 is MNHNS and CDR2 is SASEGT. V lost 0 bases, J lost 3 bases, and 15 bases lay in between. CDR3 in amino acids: CASSEAGNRVHNQPQHF. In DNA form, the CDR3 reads TGTGCCAGCAGTGAAGCCGGCAACAGGGTACACAATCAGCCCCAGCATTTT.

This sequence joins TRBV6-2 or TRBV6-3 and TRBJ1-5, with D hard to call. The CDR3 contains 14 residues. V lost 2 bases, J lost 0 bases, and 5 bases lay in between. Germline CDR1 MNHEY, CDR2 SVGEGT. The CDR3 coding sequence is TGTGCCAGCAGTTACATCTATAGCAATCAGCCCCAGCATTTT. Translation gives CASSYIYSNQPQHF.

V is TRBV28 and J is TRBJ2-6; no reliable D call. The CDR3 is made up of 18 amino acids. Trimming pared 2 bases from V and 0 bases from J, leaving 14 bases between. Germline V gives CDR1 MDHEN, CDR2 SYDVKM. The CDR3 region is CASSLDTRLVSGANVLTF. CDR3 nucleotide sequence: TGTGCCAGCAGTTTAGATACGAGACTGGTCTCTGGGGCCAACGTCCTGACTTTC.

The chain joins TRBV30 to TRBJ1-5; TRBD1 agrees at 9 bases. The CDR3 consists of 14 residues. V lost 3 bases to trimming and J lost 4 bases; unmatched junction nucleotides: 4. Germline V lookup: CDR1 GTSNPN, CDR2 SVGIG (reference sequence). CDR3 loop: CAWRDRGRNQPQHF. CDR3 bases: TGTGCCTGGAGGGACAGGGGCAGGAATCAGCCCCAGCATTTT.

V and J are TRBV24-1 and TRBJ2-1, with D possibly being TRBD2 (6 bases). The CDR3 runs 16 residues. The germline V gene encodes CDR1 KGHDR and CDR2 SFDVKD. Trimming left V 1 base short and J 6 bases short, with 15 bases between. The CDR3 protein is CATSDLKTGGSNEQFF. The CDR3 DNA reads TGTGCCACCAGTGATTTAAAGACCGGGGGTTCCAATGAGCAGTTCTTC.

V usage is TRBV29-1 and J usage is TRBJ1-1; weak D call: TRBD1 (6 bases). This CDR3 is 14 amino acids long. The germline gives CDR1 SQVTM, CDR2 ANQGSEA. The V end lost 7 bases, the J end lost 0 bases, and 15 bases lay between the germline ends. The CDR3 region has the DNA TGCAGCGCACAACCGGGACAAATGAACACTGAAGCTTTCTTT. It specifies CSAQPGQMNTEAFF.

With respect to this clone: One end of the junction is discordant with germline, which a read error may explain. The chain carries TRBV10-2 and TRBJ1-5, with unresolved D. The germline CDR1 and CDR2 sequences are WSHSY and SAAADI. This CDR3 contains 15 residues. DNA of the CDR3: TGCGCCAGCAGTCAGTCTGGGCAGGGCAATCAGCCCCAGCATTTT. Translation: CASSQSGQGNQPQHF.

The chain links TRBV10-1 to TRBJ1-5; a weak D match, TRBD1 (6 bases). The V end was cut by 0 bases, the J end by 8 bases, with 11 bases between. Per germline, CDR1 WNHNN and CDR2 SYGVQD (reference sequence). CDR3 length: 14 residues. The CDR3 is CASSESTGPKPQHF. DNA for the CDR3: TGCGCCAGCAGTGAGTCGACAGGACCTAAGCCCCAGCATTTT.

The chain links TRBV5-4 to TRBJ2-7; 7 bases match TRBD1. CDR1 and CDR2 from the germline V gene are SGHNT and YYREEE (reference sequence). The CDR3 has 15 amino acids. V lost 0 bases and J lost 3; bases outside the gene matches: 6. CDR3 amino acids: CASSLVGGLSYEQYF. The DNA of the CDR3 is TGTGCCAGCAGCTTGGTAGGGGGCCTGAGCTACGAGCAGTACTTC.

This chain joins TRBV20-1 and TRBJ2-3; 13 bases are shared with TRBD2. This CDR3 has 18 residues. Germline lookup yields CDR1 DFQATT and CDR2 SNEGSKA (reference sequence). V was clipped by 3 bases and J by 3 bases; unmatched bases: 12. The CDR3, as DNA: TGCAGTGCTAGTACACTACCGGGACTAGCGGGACTAACAGATACGCAGTATTTT. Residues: CSASTLPGLAGLTDTQYF.

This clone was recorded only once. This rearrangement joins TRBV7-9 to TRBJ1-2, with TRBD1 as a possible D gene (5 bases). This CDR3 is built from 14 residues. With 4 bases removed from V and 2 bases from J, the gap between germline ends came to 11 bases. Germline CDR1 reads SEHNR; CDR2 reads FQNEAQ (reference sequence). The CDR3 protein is CASSSSGGNYGYTF. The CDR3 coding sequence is TGTGCCAGCAGCTCAAGCGGGGGAAACTATGGCTACACCTTC.

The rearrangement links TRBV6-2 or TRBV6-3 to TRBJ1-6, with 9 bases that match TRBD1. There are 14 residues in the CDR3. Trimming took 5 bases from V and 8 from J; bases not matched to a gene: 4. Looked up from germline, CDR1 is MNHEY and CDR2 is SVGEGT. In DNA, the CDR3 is TGTGCCAGCAGTCTAGGACAGGGGTATTCACCCCTCCACTTT. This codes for CASSLGQGYSPLHF.

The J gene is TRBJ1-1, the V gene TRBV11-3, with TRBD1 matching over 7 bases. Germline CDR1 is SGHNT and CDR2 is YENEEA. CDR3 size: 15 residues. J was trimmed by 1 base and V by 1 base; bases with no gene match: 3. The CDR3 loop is CASSLAGTENTEAFF. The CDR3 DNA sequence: TGTGCCAGCAGCTTAGCCGGGACAGAGAACACTGAAGCTTTCTTT.

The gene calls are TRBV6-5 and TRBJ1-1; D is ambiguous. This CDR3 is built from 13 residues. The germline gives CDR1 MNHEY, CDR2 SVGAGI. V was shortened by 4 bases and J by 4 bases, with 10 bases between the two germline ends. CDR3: CASSSRGLTEAFF. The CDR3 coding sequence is TGTGCCAGCAGTTCCCGAGGACTCACTGAAGCTTTCTTT.